This is a list of T cell receptor beta chains from one sample in a study of blood T cell repertoires in COVID-19. Some clones are missing from TCRdb's copy, which holds only in-frame ones; the method was immunoSEQ multiplex PCR. The data show 95,000 to 110,000 clones, about 86% seen once. The sequenced sample was peripheral blood. Receptors originate from a human donor in a cohort sampled during active COVID-19. The CDR3 runs from the conserved cysteine through the conserved F or W. The D gene is left open where the match is weak. Size values are once, few and many counts, or a class for expanded clones, and some rows have none.

v_call: TRBV11-2; j_call: TRBJ2-3; cdr3_length: 17; d_call: TRBD1; clone_size: .; cdr3_nt: TGTGCCAGCAGCTTAAGGGGCGGACAGGGGGGCACAGATACGCAGTATTTT; cdr3_aa: CASSLRGGQGGTDTQYF
v_call: TRBV18; j_call: TRBJ1-5; cdr3_length: 13; d_call: .; clone_size: .; cdr3_nt: TGTGCCAGCTCACCATCTTTTGATCAGCCCCAGCATTTT; cdr3_aa: CASSPSFDQPQHF
v_call: TRBV12-3/TRBV12-4; j_call: TRBJ2-1; cdr3_length: 13; d_call: TRBD2; clone_size: .; cdr3_nt: TGTGCCAGCCTGCGGGACTACTACAATGAGCAGTTCTTC; cdr3_aa: CASLRDYYNEQFF
v_call: TRBV4-2; j_call: TRBJ2-1; cdr3_length: 14; d_call: .; clone_size: .; cdr3_nt: TGTGCCAGCAGCCACGAGAGGGTCTACAATGAGCAGTTCTTC; cdr3_aa: CASSHERVYNEQFF
v_call: TRBV29-1; j_call: TRBJ2-1; cdr3_length: 14; d_call: TRBD2; clone_size: .; cdr3_nt: TGCAGCGTGACTACAGGCGGGAGGGCGGGTGAGCAGTTCTTC; cdr3_aa: CSVTTGGRAGEQFF
v_call: TRBV10-3; j_call: TRBJ2-7; cdr3_length: 12; d_call: TRBD2; clone_size: .; cdr3_nt: TGTGCCATCAGTCCTACTAGCGGGAGACTGTACTTC; cdr3_aa: CAISPTSGRLYF
v_call: TRBV3-1/TRBV3-2; j_call: TRBJ1-4; cdr3_length: 13; d_call: TRBD1; clone_size: few; cdr3_nt: TGTGCCTGTGGACAGGGCTATAATGAAAAACTGTTTTTT; cdr3_aa: CACGQGYNEKLFF
v_call: TRBV19; j_call: TRBJ1-5; cdr3_length: 16; d_call: .; clone_size: .; cdr3_nt: TGTGCCAGTAGTATTAGAGTCAGGGAATGGCACCAGCCCCAGCATTTT; cdr3_aa: CASSIRVREWHQPQHF
v_call: TRBV7-3; j_call: TRBJ1-2; cdr3_length: 17; d_call: .; clone_size: .; cdr3_nt: TGTGCCAGCAGCCCGGCCGCCGGGCGGGGTCATAACTATGGCTACACCTTC; cdr3_aa: CASSPAAGRGHNYGYTF
v_call: TRBV28; j_call: TRBJ2-5; cdr3_length: 14; d_call: .; clone_size: .; cdr3_nt: TGTGCCAGCAGACTCCACAGGGACGGGGAGACCCAGTACTTC; cdr3_aa: CASRLHRDGETQYF
v_call: TRBV5-4; j_call: TRBJ2-5; cdr3_length: 17; d_call: TRBD2; clone_size: .; cdr3_nt: TGTGCCAGCAGCACGGCCGGGACTAGCGGGGGCAAAGAGACCCAGTACTTC; cdr3_aa: CASSTAGTSGGKETQYF
v_call: TRBV12-5; j_call: TRBJ2-2; cdr3_length: 18; d_call: TRBD2; clone_size: once; cdr3_nt: TGTGCTAGTGGTTTGGGACTAGCTGGGAATTTCCGGACCGGGGAGCTGTTTTTT; cdr3_aa: CASGLGLAGNFRTGELFF
v_call: TRBV9; j_call: TRBJ2-5; cdr3_length: 13; d_call: TRBD1; clone_size: .; cdr3_nt: TGTGCCAGCAGCGTAGACAGGGGCAAGACCCAGTACTTC; cdr3_aa: CASSVDRGKTQYF
v_call: TRBV7-2; j_call: TRBJ1-3; cdr3_length: 16; d_call: .; clone_size: .; cdr3_nt: TGTGCCAGCAGCTCTGCACGGGGAACTATTGGAAACACCATATATTTT; cdr3_aa: CASSSARGTIGNTIYF
v_call: TRBV2; j_call: TRBJ1-6; cdr3_length: 11; d_call: .; clone_size: .; cdr3_nt: TGTGCCAGCAGTGATAGGGGCACCCTCCACTTT; cdr3_aa: CASSDRGTLHF
v_call: TRBV5-1; j_call: TRBJ2-7; cdr3_length: 16; d_call: .; clone_size: .; cdr3_nt: TGCGCCAGCAGCTTGCCCGGACAGACCTCCTCCTACGAGCAGTACTTC; cdr3_aa: CASSLPGQTSSYEQYF
v_call: TRBV15; j_call: TRBJ2-5; cdr3_length: 12; d_call: .; clone_size: .; cdr3_nt: TGTGCCACCAGCAGATATCAAGAGACCCAGTACTTC; cdr3_aa: CATSRYQETQYF
v_call: TRBV29-1; j_call: TRBJ1-2; cdr3_length: 12; d_call: .; clone_size: .; cdr3_nt: TGCAGCGTTGAAGATTCCGGGGGTGGCTACACCTTC; cdr3_aa: CSVEDSGGGYTF
v_call: TRBV19; j_call: TRBJ1-2; cdr3_length: 17; d_call: TRBD1; clone_size: .; cdr3_nt: TGTGCCAGTAGTATACCCGGGACAGGCGCCATCGTTGGGGGTTACACCTTC; cdr3_aa: CASSIPGTGAIVGGYTF
v_call: TRBV12-3/TRBV12-4; j_call: TRBJ2-7; cdr3_length: 13; d_call: .; clone_size: few; cdr3_nt: TGTGCCAGCAGTTTGGGACACCACTACGAGCAGTACTTC; cdr3_aa: CASSLGHHYEQYF
v_call: TRBV11-2; j_call: TRBJ2-7; cdr3_length: 16; d_call: TRBD1; clone_size: .; cdr3_nt: TGTGCCAGCAGCTGGGCCTTACAGGGGAAACTTAACGAGCAGTACTTC; cdr3_aa: CASSWALQGKLNEQYF
v_call: TRBV7-8; j_call: TRBJ1-1; cdr3_length: 15; d_call: .; clone_size: once; cdr3_nt: TGTGCCAGCAGCGCCCTCAGGGTGGGAAACACTGAAGCTTTCTTT; cdr3_aa: CASSALRVGNTEAFF
v_call: TRBV19; j_call: TRBJ2-7; cdr3_length: 14; d_call: .; clone_size: .; cdr3_nt: TGTGCCAGTAGCCCCCTCGGGGTGTCCTACGAGCAGTACTTC; cdr3_aa: CASSPLGVSYEQYF
v_call: TRBV6-1; j_call: TRBJ1-1; cdr3_length: 16; d_call: .; clone_size: .; cdr3_nt: TGTGCCAGCAGTGAACATCGCTGGCCCCTGGACACTGAAGCTTTCTTT; cdr3_aa: CASSEHRWPLDTEAFF
v_call: TRBV24-1; j_call: TRBJ2-1; cdr3_length: 15; d_call: TRBD2; clone_size: .; cdr3_nt: TGTGCCACCAGTGACAGCGGGGGGGCCACCCTTGAGCAGTTCTTC; cdr3_aa: CATSDSGGATLEQFF
v_call: TRBV10-1; j_call: TRBJ2-5; cdr3_length: 13; d_call: .; clone_size: .; cdr3_nt: TGCGCCAGCAGTGCAGCGGCCCAAGAGACCCAGTACTTC; cdr3_aa: CASSAAAQETQYF
v_call: TRBV7-6; j_call: TRBJ2-1; cdr3_length: 15; d_call: .; clone_size: .; cdr3_nt: TGTGCCAGCAGCCTAGCGGACAGTTCCTACAATGAGCAGTTCTTC; cdr3_aa: CASSLADSSYNEQFF
v_call: TRBV5-1; j_call: TRBJ2-7; cdr3_length: 14; d_call: .; clone_size: .; cdr3_nt: TGCGCCAGCAGCCCTTCGACAGAACCCTACGAGCAGTACTTC; cdr3_aa: CASSPSTEPYEQYF
v_call: TRBV6-5; j_call: TRBJ1-2; cdr3_length: 14; d_call: TRBD1; clone_size: .; cdr3_nt: TGTGCCAGCAGTTCAGGGGGAGCGGTCTATGGCTACACCTTC; cdr3_aa: CASSSGGAVYGYTF